This TCR beta chain was recovered during a study of human T cells and chemical hapten exposure. Study details: Readings were taken at 6 days from patch tests that had applied 0.01% DPC to the upper back.

This clonotype has just a few counts. Its target is not known. Unique molecular identifiers were attached to individual cDNA molecules within the library. TCRdb reprocessed the RACE reads with MiXCR, giving one entry per CDR3 protein. This table holds about 290,000 distinct CDR3 sequences, roughly 8% found once. Overall study findings and caveats: With regard to DPC sensitization, TCRs above 1 in 1000 frequency did not change. With alopecia, donors may have immune responses unlike healthy people's.

The time point is: pre-sensitization, week 0. Treatment denoted: therapeutic diphenylcyclopropenone sensitization with weekly scalp DPC. The clonotype was recovered from a man aged 18-30 years with alopecia areata. Some clones in this sample may be carry-over from other donors' samples. Sequences were derived from whole blood, sampled in connection with sensitization to the hapten diphenylcyclopropenone (DPC).

This CDR3 is CASELRDTQYF. The DNA for the CDR3 is TGTGCCAGCGAATTAAGGGATACGCAGTATTTT. J is TRBJ2-3 and V is TRBV25-1; D ambiguous. CDR3 length: 11 amino acids. Between the trimmed V and J ends, which lost 8 bases and 6 bases, there was a span of 9 bases. Germline V gives CDR1 MGHDK, CDR2 SYGVNS.